This TCR beta chain was profiled in a study of beta chain features in type 1 diabetes. Isolated RNA was reverse transcribed in full, so expressed TCRB transcripts were sequenced. The table came from immunoSEQ multiplex PCR; TCRdb's copy has only in-frame clones and leaves some out. The table lists 35,000 to 50,000 clones, roughly 50% of them singletons. V lost 0 bases and J 9 bases, leaving 18 bases between the germline ends. CDR3 length: 15 amino acids. Germline-derived CDR1 and CDR2 are LNHNV and YYDKDF (reference sequence). Study-wide findings and caveats: Fewer insertions but more deletions were seen at VDJ junctions in type 1 diabetes patients.

Turning to this clone: Its antigen remains unknown.

The TCR originated in a woman between 25 and 40 years old in good health. This rearrangement joins TRBV15 to TRBJ2-7, with a weak D call TRBD2 (6 bases). The source material was stem cell memory CD4+ T cells from blood. The CDR3 DNA reads TGTGCCACCAGCAGAGAGAGGGACTCTCGGAGTGGGCAGTACTTC. Its protein is CATSRERDSRSGQYF.